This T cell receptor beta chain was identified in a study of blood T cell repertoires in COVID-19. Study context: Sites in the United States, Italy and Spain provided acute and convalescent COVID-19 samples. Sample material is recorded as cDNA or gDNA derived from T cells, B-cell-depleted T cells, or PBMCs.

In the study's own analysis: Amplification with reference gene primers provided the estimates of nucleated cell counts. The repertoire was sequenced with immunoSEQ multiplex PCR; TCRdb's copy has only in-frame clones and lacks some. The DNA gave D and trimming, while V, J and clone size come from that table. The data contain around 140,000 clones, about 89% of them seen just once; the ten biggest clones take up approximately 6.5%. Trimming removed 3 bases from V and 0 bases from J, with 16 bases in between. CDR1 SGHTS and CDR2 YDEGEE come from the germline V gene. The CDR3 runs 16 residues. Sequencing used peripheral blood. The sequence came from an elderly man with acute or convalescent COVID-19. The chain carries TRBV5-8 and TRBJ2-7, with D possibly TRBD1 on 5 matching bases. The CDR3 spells CASSSRTRTSSYEQYF. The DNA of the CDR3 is TGTGCCAGCAGCTCACGCACAAGGACAAGCTCCTACGAGCAGTACTTC.